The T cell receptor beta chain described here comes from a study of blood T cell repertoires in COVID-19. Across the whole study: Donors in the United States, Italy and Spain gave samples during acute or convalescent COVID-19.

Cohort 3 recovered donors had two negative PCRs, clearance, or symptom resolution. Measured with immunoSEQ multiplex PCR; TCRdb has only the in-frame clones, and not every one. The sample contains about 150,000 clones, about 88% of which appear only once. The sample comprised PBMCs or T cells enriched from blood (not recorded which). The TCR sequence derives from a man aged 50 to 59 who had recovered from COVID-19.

This CDR3 reads CASSVQRGPQHF. The DNA of the CDR3 is TGTGCCAGTAGTGTACAAAGGGGTCCCCAGCATTTT. The V call is TRBV19, the J call TRBJ1-5; TRBD1 might be the D (5 bases). CDR3 length: 12 amino acids. Trimming removed 5 bases at V and 10 bases at J, with 12 bases between. The germline V gene encodes CDR1 LNHDA and CDR2 SQIVND (reference sequence).